Sequencing of this T cell receptor (beta chain) was carried out in a study of blood T cell repertoires in COVID-19. Study details: Sites in the United States, Italy and Spain provided acute and convalescent COVID-19 samples. T cells, B-cell-depleted T cells, or PBMCs supplied cDNA or gDNA.

In the original processing: Cell counts per sample came from amplifying reference gene primers. Sequencing used immunoSEQ multiplex PCR; TCRdb keeps in-frame clones, though not all of them. The V and J calls and clone size were taken over from that table, and D and trimming were inferred from the DNA. The table shows about 140,000 clones, with more than 65% occurring only once. The germline V gene encodes CDR1 SNHLY and CDR2 FYNNEI. J lost 8 bases, V lost 3 bases, and 2 bases had no gene match. The length of the CDR3 is 13 residues. This receptor was identified in a human donor in a cohort sampled during active COVID-19. V gene TRBV2 combines with J gene TRBJ1-4; 8 bases agree with TRBD1. The sequenced sample consisted of peripheral blood. CDR3 in amino acids: CASSETGAEKLFF. CDR3 nucleotides: TGTGCCAGCAGTGAGACAGGGGCCGAAAAACTGTTTTTT.